The 21 T cell receptor beta chains presented below share a single source sample, sequenced in a study of CD8+ T cells in alopecia areata. The sequencing template was cDNA reverse transcribed from extracted RNA. The protocol was immunoSEQ multiplex PCR, while the TCRdb copy is restricted to in-frame clones and leaves out a portion. This sample yields about 180,000 clones, of which roughly 59% are seen a single time; 1.7% belongs to the top ten. Source: CD4+ T cells sorted from blood, taken at week 0. The source is a human donor with alopecia areata.

The chain recombines TRBV29-1 with TRBJ2-1; D not resolved. This CDR3 comprises 12 residues. The germline V gene encodes CDR1 SQVTM and CDR2 ANQGSEA. Trimming stripped 1 base from V and 2 bases from J, with 3 bases between. CDR3 nucleotides: TGCAGCGTTGAAGCTCCCTACAATGAGCAGTTCTTC. Encoded protein: CSVEAPYNEQFF.

The chain joins TRBV13 to TRBJ2-3; TRBD2 agrees at 11 bases. This CDR3 comprises 15 residues. V was clipped by 5 bases and J by 2 bases; unmatched bases: 3. Germline V lookup: CDR1 PRHDT, CDR2 FYEKMQ (reference sequence). CDR3 sequence (DNA): TGTGCCAGCAGCCCGACTAGCGGGGACACAGATACGCAGTATTTT. Translated: CASSPTSGDTDTQYF.

This clone has more than one count but fewer than ten. The chain links TRBV7-9 to TRBJ1-2; 8 positions match TRBD1. Trimming removed 5 bases from V and 6 bases from J; junction bases left unmatched: 14. The CDR3 covers 16 residues. CDR1 SEHNR and CDR2 FQNEAQ come from the germline V gene (reference sequence). The DNA of the CDR3 is TGTGCCAGCAGCCCTAGGACAGGGATGGAGTTGAATGGCTACACCTTC. Its translation is CASSPRTGMELNGYTF.

The sample holds one count of this clone. V is TRBV15 and J is TRBJ2-1; 7 bases match TRBD2. The CDR3 totals 16 residues. Trimming took 5 bases from V and 0 from J; bases not matched to a gene: 7. The germline CDR1 and CDR2 sequences are LNHNV and YYDKDF (reference sequence). The CDR3 coding sequence is TGTGCCACCAGCGGCGGAGCGGGGAGCTCCTACAATGAGCAGTTCTTC. It yields the protein CATSGGAGSSYNEQFF.

V is TRBV23-1 and J is TRBJ2-1, with 8 bases lining up with TRBD1. TRBV23-1 carries the ORF label, with uncertain function. V was pared by 6 bases and J by 3 bases, with 7 bases of the junction left unmatched. This CDR3 comprises 15 residues. The CDR3 region has the DNA TGCGCCAGCAGGGCAGGGGGCTGGAACTACAATGAGCAGTTCTTC. Amino acids: CASRAGGWNYNEQFF.

This chain uses TRBV2 with TRBJ1-5; no reliable D call. In germline, CDR1 is SNHLY, CDR2 FYNNEI. This CDR3 contains 13 residues. Trimming took off 3 bases at V and 11 bases at J, with 14 bases between the two ends. The CDR3 sequence: CASSDDSGKAQHF. The CDR3 region has the DNA TGTGCCAGCAGTGATGATTCCGGCAAGGCCCAGCATTTT.

This clone was seen more than once but under ten times. This sequence joins TRBV9 and TRBJ2-5, with D maybe TRBD2 (6 bases). The CDR3 runs 14 residues. V shed 0 bases and J shed 5 bases, with 11 bases lying between them. From germline, CDR1 is SGDLS and CDR2 YYNGEE. Written as DNA, the CDR3 is TGTGCCAGCAGCGTAGACGAAGGGAGGGAGACCCAGTACTTC. It is translated as CASSVDEGRETQYF.

This clone was detected a few times. The V and J genes are TRBV30 and TRBJ1-2, with D uncertain. This CDR3 comprises 12 residues. V gave up 2 bases and J gave up 8 bases, with 12 bases separating them. Per germline, CDR1 GTSNPN and CDR2 SVGIG (reference sequence). CDR3 coding DNA: TGTGCCTGGAGTACTGAACGGCGAGGCTACACCTTC. Encoded protein: CAWSTERRGYTF.

The V and J genes are TRBV29-1 and TRBJ1-2; D perhaps matches TRBD1 (6 bases). Germline V gives CDR1 SQVTM, CDR2 ANQGSEA. The CDR3 consists of 15 residues. The V and J ends lost 3 bases and 7 bases respectively, with 21 bases between them. This CDR3 is CSVDNSLRGTGGYTF. The CDR3 DNA sequence: TGCAGCGTTGATAATTCTCTGAGGGGGACGGGTGGCTACACCTTC. Full variable domain (remainder filled in from reference TRBV29-1 and TRBJ1-2): SAVISQKPSRDICQRGTSLTIQCQVDSQVTMMFWYRQQPGQSLTLIATANQGSEATYESGFVIDKFPISRPNLTFSTLTVSNMSPEDSSIYLCSVDNSLRGTGGYTFGSGTRLTVV.

The V and J genes are TRBV29-1 and TRBJ1-1; no definite D call. Germline V gives CDR1 SQVTM, CDR2 ANQGSEA. V lost 6 bases and J lost 0, with 14 bases in between. This CDR3 region has 14 residues. CDR3: CSVAIGFLNTEAFF. The CDR3 region has the DNA TGCAGCGTCGCTATAGGCTTCTTGAACACTGAAGCTTTCTTT.

This chain connects TRBV9 to TRBJ1-2; no firm D call. The length of the CDR3 is 12 residues. The germline V gene encodes CDR1 SGDLS and CDR2 YYNGEE. Trimming took 0 bases from V and 4 from J, leaving 4 bases between them. CDR3 region: CASSVEGYGYTF. In nucleotides, the CDR3 is TGTGCCAGCAGCGTAGAGGGCTATGGCTACACCTTC.

The rearrangement uses TRBV30 and TRBJ1-1, with D unresolved. The CDR3 extends over 14 amino acids. Germline V gives CDR1 GTSNPN, CDR2 SVGIG (reference sequence). Between the trimmed V and J ends, which lost 7 bases and 1 base, there was a span of 16 bases. In nucleotides, the CDR3 is TGTGCCTCCCCGGACCCCATGGGGAACACTGAAGCTTTCTTT. Protein product: CASPDPMGNTEAFF.

This chain connects TRBV6-4 to TRBJ1-1; a weak D match, TRBD1 (5 bases). V was cut by 4 bases and J by 8 bases, with 14 bases left in between. Germline CDR1 and CDR2: MRHNA and SNTAGT. The CDR3 sequence is 13 residues long. The CDR3 loop reads CASSVRDGGEAFF. CDR3 coding DNA: TGTGCCAGCAGTGTCCGGGACGGCGGGGAAGCTTTCTTT.

The chain links TRBV29-1 to TRBJ2-5, with D perhaps TRBD2 (5 bases). The germline V and J ends were trimmed by 3 bases and 12 bases, with 14 bases remaining between them. CDR3 length: 11 residues. CDR1 is SQVTM and CDR2 is ANQGSEA in the germline V gene. The CDR3 sequence: CSVDLSLAKYF. The CDR3 DNA sequence: TGCAGCGTTGATCTTAGCTTAGCGAAGTACTTC. The full variable domain, rest sourced from reference TRBV29-1 and TRBJ2-5, is SAVISQKPSRDICQRGTSLTIQCQVDSQVTMMFWYRQQPGQSLTLIATANQGSEATYESGFVIDKFPISRPNLTFSTLTVSNMSPEDSSIYLCSVDLSLAKYFGPGTRLLVL.

This clone was counted ten times or more. The chain joins TRBV23-1 to TRBJ2-5; D perhaps matches TRBD1 (6 bases). TRBV23-1 is an open reading frame, and its role is uncertain. This CDR3 is 15 amino acids long. V lost 4 bases and J lost 4, with 16 bases in between. DNA for the CDR3: TGCGCCAGCAGTCCCCAGGGACACCCCAGAGAGACCCAGTACTTC. This translates into CASSPQGHPRETQYF.

The CDR3 bases are TGTGCCAGCAGCGTAGTTCGAGCGAACACTGAAGCTTTCTTT. It codes for CASSVVRANTEAFF. The rearrangement uses TRBV9 and TRBJ1-1; D gene ambiguous. The CDR3 has 14 residues. The V end lost 0 bases, the J end lost 1 base, and 7 bases lay between the germline ends. CDR1 and CDR2 (germline): SGDLS, YYNGEE.

The rearrangement joins TRBV5-1 to TRBJ1-6; D might be TRBD1 (5 bases). The V end was cut by 0 bases, the J end by 5 bases, with 12 bases between. Germline V gene sequence: CDR1 SGHRS, CDR2 YFSETQ. There are 16 residues in the CDR3. For the CDR3, the DNA is TGCGCCAGCAGCTTGGGGGCCGGGACCGATAATTCACCCCTCCACTTT. It specifies CASSLGAGTDNSPLHF.

The CDR3 DNA is TGTGCCTGGAGCCGACAGAGTAATGAAAAACTGTTTTTT. Translating gives CAWSRQSNEKLFF. The V and J genes are TRBV30 and TRBJ1-4, with D maybe TRBD1 (5 bases). CDR3 length: 13 amino acids. The ends were cut back, 3 bases at V and 4 bases at J, with 9 bases in the middle. The germline V gene has CDR1 GTSNPN and CDR2 SVGIG (reference sequence). The entire variable domain, with the rest obtained from reference TRBV30 and TRBJ1-4, is as follows: SQTIHQWPATLVQPVGSPLSLECTVEGTSNPNLYWYRQAAGRGLQLLFYSVGIGQISSEVPQNLSASRPQDRQFILSSKKLLLSDSGFYLCAWSRQSNEKLFFGSGTQLSVL.

This chain uses TRBV5-6 with TRBJ2-7, with 8 bases matching TRBD1. CDR3 length equals 14 residues. V shed 4 bases, J shed 3 bases, and the junction held 6 bases outside the gene matches. Per germline, CDR1 SGHDT and CDR2 YYEEEE. The CDR3: CASSVSGTGYEQYF. The CDR3 region has the DNA TGTGCCAGCAGCGTATCCGGGACAGGCTACGAGCAGTACTTC.

The genes are TRBV5-6 and TRBJ1-3; no reliable D call. The CDR3 has 11 amino acids. Germline CDR1 SGHDT, CDR2 YYEEEE. V shed 2 bases and J shed 4 bases, with 1 base lying between them. The CDR3 is CASSFGNTIYF. CDR3 bases: TGTGCCAGCAGCTTCGGAAACACCATATATTTT.

The chain joins TRBV2 to TRBJ2-1; perhaps TRBD1 as D (6 bases). Germline V gene lookup returns CDR1 SNHLY and CDR2 FYNNEI. The CDR3 consists of 13 residues. The V and J ends lost 6 bases and 5 bases respectively, with 11 bases between them. The CDR3 DNA reads as TGTGCCAGCAGGGACAGTGGTCACAATGAGCAGTTCTTC. It is translated as CASRDSGHNEQFF.